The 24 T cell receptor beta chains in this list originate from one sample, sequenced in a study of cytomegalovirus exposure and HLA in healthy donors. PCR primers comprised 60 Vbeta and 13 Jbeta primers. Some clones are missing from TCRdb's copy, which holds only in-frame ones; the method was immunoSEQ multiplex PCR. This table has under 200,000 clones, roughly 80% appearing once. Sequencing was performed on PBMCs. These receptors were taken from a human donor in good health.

This CDR3 reads CASSLSLAGGGGYTF. CDR3 bases: TGTGCCAGCAGTTTATCCCTCGCCGGGGGAGGTGGCTACACCTTC. The rearrangement joins TRBV27 to TRBJ1-2, with D tentatively TRBD1 (5 bases). This CDR3 is 15 amino acids long. V was pared by 0 bases and J by 7 bases, with 15 bases between. The germline CDR1 and CDR2 sequences are MNHEY and SMNVEV (reference sequence).

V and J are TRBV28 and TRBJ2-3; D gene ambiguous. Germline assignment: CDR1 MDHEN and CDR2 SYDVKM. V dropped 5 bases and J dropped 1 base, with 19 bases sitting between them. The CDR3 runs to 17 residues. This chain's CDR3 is CASSPPRVWSGTDTQYF. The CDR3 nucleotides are TGTGCCAGCAGTCCCCCCCGCGTCTGGTCCGGCACAGATACGCAGTATTTT.

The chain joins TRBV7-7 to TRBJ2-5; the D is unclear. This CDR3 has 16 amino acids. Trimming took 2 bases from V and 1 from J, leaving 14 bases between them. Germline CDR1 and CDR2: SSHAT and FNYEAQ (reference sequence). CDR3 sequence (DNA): TGTGCCAGCAGCTTATCTACCGGGTCGGGCCAAGAGACCCAGTACTTC. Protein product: CASSLSTGSGQETQYF. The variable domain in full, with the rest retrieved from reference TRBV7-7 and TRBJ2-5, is GAGVSQSPRYKVTKRGQDVTLRCDPISSHATLYWYQQALGQGPEFLTYFNYEAQPDKSGLPSDRFSAERPEGSISTLTIQRTEQRDSAMYRCASSLSTGSGQETQYFGPGTRLLVL.

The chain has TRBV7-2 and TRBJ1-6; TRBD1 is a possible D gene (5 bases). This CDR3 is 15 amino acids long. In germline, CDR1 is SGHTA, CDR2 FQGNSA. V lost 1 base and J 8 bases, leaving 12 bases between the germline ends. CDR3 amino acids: CASSLEGLGYSPLHF. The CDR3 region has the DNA TGTGCCAGCAGCTTAGAGGGACTCGGGTATTCACCCCTCCACTTT.

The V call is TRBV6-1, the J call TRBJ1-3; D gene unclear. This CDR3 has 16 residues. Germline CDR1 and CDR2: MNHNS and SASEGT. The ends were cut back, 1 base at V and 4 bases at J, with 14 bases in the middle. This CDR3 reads CASSEGRGYWGNTIYF. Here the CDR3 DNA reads TGTGCCAGCAGTGAAGGACGGGGATACTGGGGAAACACCATATATTTT.

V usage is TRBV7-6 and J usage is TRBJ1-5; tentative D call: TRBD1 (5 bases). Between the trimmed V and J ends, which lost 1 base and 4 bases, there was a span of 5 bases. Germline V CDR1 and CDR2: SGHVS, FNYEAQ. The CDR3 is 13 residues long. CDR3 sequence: CASSLGTNQPQHF. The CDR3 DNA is TGTGCCAGCAGCTTAGGGACAAATCAGCCCCAGCATTTT.

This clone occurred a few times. CDR3 nucleotide sequence: TGTGCCAGCAGCTCCAACAGGAGTGAAGCTTTCTTT. It specifies CASSSNRSEAFF. The J gene is TRBJ1-1, the V gene TRBV7-8; D is possibly TRBD1 (5 bases). V lost 4 bases, J lost 7 bases, and 10 bases lay in between. Germline V lookup: CDR1 SGHVS, CDR2 FQNEAQ. This CDR3 is 12 amino acids long.

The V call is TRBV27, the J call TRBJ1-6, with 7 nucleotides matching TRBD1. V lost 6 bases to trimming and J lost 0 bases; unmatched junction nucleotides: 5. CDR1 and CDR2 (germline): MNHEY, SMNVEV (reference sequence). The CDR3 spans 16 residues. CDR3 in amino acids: CASSLTGSSYNSPLHF. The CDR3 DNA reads TGTGCCAGCAGCCTGACAGGGAGCTCCTATAATTCACCCCTCCACTTT.

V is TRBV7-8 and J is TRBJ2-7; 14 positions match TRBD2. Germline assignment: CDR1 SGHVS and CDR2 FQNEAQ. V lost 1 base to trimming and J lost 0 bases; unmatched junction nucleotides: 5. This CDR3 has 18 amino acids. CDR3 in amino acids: CASSLGTSGGMSSYEQYF. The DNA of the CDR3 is TGTGCCAGCAGCTTAGGGACTAGCGGGGGGATGAGCTCCTACGAGCAGTACTTC.

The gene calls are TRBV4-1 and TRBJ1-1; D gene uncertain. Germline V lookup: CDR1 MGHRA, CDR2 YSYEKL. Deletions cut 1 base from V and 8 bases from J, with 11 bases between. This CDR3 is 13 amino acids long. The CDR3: CASSQGGREEAFF. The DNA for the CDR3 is TGCGCCAGCAGCCAAGGAGGACGGGAAGAAGCTTTCTTT.

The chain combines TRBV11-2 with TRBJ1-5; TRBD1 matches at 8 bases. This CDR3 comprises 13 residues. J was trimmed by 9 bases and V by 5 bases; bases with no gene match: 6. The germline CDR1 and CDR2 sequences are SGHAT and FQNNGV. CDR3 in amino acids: CASSPGQAGPQHF. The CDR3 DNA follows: TGTGCCAGCAGCCCGGGACAGGCTGGGCCCCAGCATTTT.

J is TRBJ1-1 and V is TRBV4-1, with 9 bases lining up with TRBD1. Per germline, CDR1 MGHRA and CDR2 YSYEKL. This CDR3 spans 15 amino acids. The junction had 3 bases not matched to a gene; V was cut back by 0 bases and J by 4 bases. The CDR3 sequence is CASSQEQGAGTEAFF. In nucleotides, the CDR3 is TGCGCCAGCAGCCAAGAACAGGGGGCCGGCACTGAAGCTTTCTTT.

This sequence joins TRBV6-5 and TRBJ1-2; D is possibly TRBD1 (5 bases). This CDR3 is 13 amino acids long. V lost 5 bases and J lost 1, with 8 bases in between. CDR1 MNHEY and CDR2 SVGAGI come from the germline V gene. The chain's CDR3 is CASSGQNNYGYTF. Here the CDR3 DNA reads TGTGCCAGCAGTGGACAAAATAACTATGGCTACACCTTC.

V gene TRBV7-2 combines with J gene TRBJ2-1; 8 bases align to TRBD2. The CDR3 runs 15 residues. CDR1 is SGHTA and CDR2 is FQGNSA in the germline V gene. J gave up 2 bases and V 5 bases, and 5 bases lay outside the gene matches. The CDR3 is CASSLSGGTYNEQFF. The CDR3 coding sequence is TGTGCCAGCAGCCTGAGCGGGGGAACCTACAATGAGCAGTTCTTC.

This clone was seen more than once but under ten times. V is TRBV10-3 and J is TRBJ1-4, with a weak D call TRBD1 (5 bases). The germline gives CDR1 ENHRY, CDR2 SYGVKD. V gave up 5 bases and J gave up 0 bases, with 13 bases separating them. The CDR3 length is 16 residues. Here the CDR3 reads CAISLGQTSTNEKLFF. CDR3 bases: TGTGCCATCAGTCTTGGACAAACATCAACTAATGAAAAACTGTTTTTT.

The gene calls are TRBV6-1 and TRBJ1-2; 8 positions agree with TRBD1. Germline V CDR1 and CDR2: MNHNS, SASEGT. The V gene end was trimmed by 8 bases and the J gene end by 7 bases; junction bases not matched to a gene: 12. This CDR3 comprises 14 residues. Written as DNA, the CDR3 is TGTGCCAGCTTCCGGACAGGGATTTTCGGTGGCTACACCTTC. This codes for CASFRTGIFGGYTF.

The CDR3 DNA reads TGCGCCAGCAGCAATGCCGGGACAAGAGAGACCCAGTACTTC. Translation: CASSNAGTRETQYF. The chain employs TRBV5-1 and TRBJ2-5, with D tentatively TRBD1 (6 bases). The CDR3 is 14 amino acids. V lost 4 bases, J lost 4 bases, and 14 bases lay in between. From germline, CDR1 is SGHRS and CDR2 YFSETQ. Based on the CDR3 plus reference TRBV5-1 and TRBJ2-5, the full variable domain is KAGVTQTPRYLIKTRGQQVTLSCSPISGHRSVSWYQQTPGQGLQFLFEYFSETQRNKGNFPGRFSGRQFSNSRSEMNVSTLELGDSALYLCASSNAGTRETQYFGPGTRLLVL.

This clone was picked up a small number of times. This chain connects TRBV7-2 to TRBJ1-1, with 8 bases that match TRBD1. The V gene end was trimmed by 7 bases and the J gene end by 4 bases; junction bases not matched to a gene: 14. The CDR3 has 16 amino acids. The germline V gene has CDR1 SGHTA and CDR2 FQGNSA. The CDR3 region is CASTLGWDRPFTEAFF. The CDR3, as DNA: TGTGCCAGCACCCTCGGGTGGGACAGGCCTTTCACTGAAGCTTTCTTT. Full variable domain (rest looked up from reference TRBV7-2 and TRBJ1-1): GAGVSQSPSNKVTEKGKDVELRCDPISGHTALYWYRQSLGQGLEFLIYFQGNSAPDKSGLPSDRFSAERTGGSVSTLTIQRTQQEDSAVYLCASTLGWDRPFTEAFFGQGTRLTVV.

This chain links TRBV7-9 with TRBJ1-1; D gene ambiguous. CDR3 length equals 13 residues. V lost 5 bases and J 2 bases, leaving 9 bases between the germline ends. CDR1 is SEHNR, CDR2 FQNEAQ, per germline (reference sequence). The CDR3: CASSLGANTEAFF. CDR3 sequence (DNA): TGTGCCAGCAGCCTCGGAGCTAACACTGAAGCTTTCTTT. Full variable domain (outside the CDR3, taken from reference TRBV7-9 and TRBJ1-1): DTGVSQNPRHKITKRGQNVTFRCDPISEHNRLYWYRQTLGQGPEFLTYFQNEAQLEKSRLLSDRFSAERPKGSFSTLEIQRTEQGDSAMYLCASSLGANTEAFFGQGTRLTVV.

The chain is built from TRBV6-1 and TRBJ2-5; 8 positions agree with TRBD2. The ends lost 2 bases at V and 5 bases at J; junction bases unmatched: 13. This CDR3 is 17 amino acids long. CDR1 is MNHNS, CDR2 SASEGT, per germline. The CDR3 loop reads CASSELLGGAGAETQYF. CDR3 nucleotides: TGTGCCAGCAGTGAACTACTCGGGGGGGCGGGGGCTGAGACCCAGTACTTC.

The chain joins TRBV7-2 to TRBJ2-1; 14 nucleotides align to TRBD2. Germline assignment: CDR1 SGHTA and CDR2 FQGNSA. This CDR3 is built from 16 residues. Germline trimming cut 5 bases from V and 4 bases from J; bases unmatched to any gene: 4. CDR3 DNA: TGTGCCAGCAGCGGACTAGCGGGGGGCCCGTACAATGAGCAGTTCTTC. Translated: CASSGLAGGPYNEQFF.

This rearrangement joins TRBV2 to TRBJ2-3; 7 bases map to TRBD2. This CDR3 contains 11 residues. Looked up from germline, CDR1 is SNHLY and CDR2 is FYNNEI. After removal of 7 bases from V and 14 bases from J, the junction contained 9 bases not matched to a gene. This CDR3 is CASTRDYPAYF. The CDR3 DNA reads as TGTGCCAGCACCAGGGACTACCCAGCGTATTTT.

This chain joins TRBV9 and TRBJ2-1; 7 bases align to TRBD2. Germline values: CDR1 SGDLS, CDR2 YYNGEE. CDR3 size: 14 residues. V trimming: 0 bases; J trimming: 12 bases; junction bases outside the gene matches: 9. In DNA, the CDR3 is TGTGCCAGCAGCGTAGAGGAGGGTTCGGGGGGGCAGTTCTTC. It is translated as CASSVEEGSGGQFF.

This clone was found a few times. The CDR3 coding sequence is TGTGCCAGCAGCTCAACCGGGACTTCGGGTGAGGAGACCCAGTACTTC. This translates into CASSSTGTSGEETQYF. The chain uses TRBV5-5 and TRBJ2-5; perhaps TRBD2 as D (6 bases). This CDR3 spans 16 amino acids. Per germline, CDR1 SGHKS and CDR2 YYEKEE (reference sequence). Trimming removed 3 bases from V and 5 bases from J, with 20 bases in between. The full variable domain, in which reference TRBV5-5 and TRBJ2-5 provide the parts outside the CDR3, is DAGVTQSPTHLIKTRGQQVTLRCSPISGHKSVSWYQQVLGQGPQFIFQYYEKEERGRGNFPDRFSARQFPNYSSELNVNALLLGDSALYLCASSSTGTSGEETQYFGPGTRLLVL.